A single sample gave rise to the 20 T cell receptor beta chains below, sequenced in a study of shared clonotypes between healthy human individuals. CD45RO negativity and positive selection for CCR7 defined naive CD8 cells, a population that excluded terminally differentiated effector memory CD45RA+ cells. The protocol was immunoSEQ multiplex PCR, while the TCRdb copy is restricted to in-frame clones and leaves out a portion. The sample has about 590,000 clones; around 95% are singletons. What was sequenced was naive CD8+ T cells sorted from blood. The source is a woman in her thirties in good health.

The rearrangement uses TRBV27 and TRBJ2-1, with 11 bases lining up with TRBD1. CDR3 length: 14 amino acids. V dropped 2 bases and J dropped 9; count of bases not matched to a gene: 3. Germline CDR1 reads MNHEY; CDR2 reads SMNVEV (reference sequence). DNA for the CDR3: TGTGCCAGCAGTTTAGGGACAGGGGGAACTGAGCAGTTCTTC. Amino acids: CASSLGTGGTEQFF.

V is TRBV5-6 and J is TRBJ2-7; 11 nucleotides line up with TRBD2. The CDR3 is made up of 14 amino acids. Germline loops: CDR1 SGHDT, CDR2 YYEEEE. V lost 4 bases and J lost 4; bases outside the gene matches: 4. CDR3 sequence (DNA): TGTGCCAGCAGCACCCTAGCGGGGGGATACGAGCAGTACTTC. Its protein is CASSTLAGGYEQYF.

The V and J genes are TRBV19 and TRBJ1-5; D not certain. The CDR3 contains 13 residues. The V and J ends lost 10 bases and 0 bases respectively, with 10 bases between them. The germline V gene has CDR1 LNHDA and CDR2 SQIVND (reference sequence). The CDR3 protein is CATEVSSNQPQHF. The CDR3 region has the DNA TGTGCCACTGAGGTCTCTAGCAATCAGCCCCAGCATTTT.

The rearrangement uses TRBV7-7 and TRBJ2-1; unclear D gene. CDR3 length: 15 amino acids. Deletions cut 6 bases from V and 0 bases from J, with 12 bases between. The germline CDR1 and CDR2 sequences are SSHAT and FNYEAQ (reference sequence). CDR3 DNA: TGTGCCAGCAGTTCCCGGTCAGGCTCCTACAATGAGCAGTTCTTC. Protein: CASSSRSGSYNEQFF.

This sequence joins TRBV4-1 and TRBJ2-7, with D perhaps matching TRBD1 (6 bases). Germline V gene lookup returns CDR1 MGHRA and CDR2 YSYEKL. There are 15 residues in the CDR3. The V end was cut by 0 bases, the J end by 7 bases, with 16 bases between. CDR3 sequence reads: CASSQDPWGPWEQYF. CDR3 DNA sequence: TGCGCCAGCAGCCAAGATCCCTGGGGGCCTTGGGAGCAGTACTTC.

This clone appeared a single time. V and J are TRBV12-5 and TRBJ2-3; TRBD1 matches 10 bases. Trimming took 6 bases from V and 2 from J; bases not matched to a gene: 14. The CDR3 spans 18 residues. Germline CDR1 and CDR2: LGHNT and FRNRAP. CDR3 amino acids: CASGRAGTGVGDTDTQYF. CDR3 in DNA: TGTGCTAGTGGCCGCGCCGGGACAGGGGTAGGAGACACAGATACGCAGTATTTT. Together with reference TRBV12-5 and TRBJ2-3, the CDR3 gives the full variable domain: DARVTQTPRHKVTEMGQEVTMRCQPILGHNTVFWYRQTMMQGLELLAYFRNRAPLDDSGMPKDRFSAEMPDATLATLKIQPSEPRDSAVYFCASGRAGTGVGDTDTQYFGPGTRLTVL.

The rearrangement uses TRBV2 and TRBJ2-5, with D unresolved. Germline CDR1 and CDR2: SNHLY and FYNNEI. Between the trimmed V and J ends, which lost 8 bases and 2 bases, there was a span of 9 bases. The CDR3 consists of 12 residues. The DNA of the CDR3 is TGTGCCAGCTCTCCCCAACAAGAGACCCAGTACTTC. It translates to CASSPQQETQYF.

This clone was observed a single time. CDR3 in amino acids: CASSLGPGTSGKTYF. The CDR3 DNA reads TGTGCCAGCAGCTTAGGGCCTGGGACTAGCGGGAAAACGTACTTC. V and J are TRBV13 and TRBJ2-7; 13 bases agree with TRBD2. Germline V CDR1 and CDR2: PRHDT, FYEKMQ (reference sequence). CDR3 length equals 15 residues. V dropped 0 bases and J dropped 12; count of bases not matched to a gene: 8.

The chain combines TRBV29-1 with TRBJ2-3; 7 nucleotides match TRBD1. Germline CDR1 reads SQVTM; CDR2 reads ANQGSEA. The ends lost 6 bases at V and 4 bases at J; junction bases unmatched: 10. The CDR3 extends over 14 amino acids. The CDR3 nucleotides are TGCAGCGTGGGAGACAGGGTTTTCCCAGATACGCAGTATTTT. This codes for CSVGDRVFPDTQYF.

The chain's CDR3 is CASTWEVPNTEAFF. DNA for the CDR3: TGTGCCAGCACCTGGGAAGTTCCGAACACTGAAGCTTTCTTT. This sequence joins TRBV2 and TRBJ1-1; D is ambiguous. Germline V CDR1 and CDR2: SNHLY, FYNNEI. Trimming removed 7 bases at V and 1 base at J, with 13 bases between. The CDR3 is 14 amino acids.

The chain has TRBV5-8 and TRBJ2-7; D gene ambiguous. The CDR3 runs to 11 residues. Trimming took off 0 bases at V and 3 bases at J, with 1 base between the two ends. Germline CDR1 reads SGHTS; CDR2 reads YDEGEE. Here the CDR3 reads CASSLDYEQYF. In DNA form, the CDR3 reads TGTGCCAGCAGCTTGGACTACGAGCAGTACTTC.

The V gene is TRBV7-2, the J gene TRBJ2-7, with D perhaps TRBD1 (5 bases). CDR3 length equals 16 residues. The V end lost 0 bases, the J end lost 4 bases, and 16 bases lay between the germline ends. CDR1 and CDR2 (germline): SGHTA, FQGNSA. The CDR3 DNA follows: TGTGCCAGCAGCTTAGCGCACCCTTCAACAGGTTACGAGCAGTACTTC. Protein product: CASSLAHPSTGYEQYF. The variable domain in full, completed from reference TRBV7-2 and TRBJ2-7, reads GAGVSQSPSNKVTEKGKDVELRCDPISGHTALYWYRQSLGQGLEFLIYFQGNSAPDKSGLPSDRFSAERTGGSVSTLTIQRTQQEDSAVYLCASSLAHPSTGYEQYFGPGTRLTVT.

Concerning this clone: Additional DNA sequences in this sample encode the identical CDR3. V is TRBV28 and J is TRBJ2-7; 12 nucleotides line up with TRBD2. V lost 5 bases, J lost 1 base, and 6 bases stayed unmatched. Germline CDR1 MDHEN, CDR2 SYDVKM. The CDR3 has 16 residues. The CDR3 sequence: CASSLPTSGSSYEQYF. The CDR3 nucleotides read TGTGCCAGCAGTCTCCCGACTAGCGGGAGTTCCTACGAGCAGTACTTC.

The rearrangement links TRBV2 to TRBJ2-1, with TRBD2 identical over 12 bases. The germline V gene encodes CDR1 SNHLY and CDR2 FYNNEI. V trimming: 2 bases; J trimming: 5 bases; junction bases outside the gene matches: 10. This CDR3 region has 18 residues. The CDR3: CASSETASGRARNNEQFF. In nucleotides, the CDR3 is TGTGCCAGCAGTGAAACGGCTAGCGGGAGGGCCAGGAACAATGAGCAGTTCTTC. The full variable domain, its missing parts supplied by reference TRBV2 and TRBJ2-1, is EPEVTQTPSHQVTQMGQEVILRCVPISNHLYFYWYRQILGQKVEFLVSFYNNEISEKSEIFDDQFSVERPDGSNFTLKIRSTKLEDSAMYFCASSETASGRARNNEQFFGPGTRLTVL.

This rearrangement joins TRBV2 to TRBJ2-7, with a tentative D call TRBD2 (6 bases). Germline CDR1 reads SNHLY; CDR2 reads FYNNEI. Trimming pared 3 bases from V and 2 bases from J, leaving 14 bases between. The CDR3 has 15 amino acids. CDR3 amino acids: CASSERGGLPYEQYF. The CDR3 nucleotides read TGTGCCAGCAGTGAGCGGGGCGGGTTACCCTACGAGCAGTACTTC.

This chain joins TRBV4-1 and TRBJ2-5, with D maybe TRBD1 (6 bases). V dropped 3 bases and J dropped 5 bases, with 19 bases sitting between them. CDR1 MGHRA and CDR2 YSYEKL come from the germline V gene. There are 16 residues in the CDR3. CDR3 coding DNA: TGCGCCAGCAGCCAGACCAGGGACACGCGAGGGGAGACCCAGTACTTC. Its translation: CASSQTRDTRGETQYF.

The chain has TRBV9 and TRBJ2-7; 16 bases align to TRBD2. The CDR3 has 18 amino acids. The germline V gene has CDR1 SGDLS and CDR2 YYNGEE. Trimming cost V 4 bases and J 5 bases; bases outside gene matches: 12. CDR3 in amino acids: CASSLGTSGRADLNEQYF. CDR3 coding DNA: TGTGCCAGCAGCCTTGGGACTAGCGGGAGGGCCGATCTCAACGAGCAGTACTTC. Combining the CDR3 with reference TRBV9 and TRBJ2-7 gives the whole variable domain DSGVTQTPKHLITATGQRVTLRCSPRSGDLSVYWYQQSLDQGLQFLIQYYNGEERAKGNILERFSAQQFPDLHSELNLSSLELGDSALYFCASSLGTSGRADLNEQYFGPGTRLTVT.

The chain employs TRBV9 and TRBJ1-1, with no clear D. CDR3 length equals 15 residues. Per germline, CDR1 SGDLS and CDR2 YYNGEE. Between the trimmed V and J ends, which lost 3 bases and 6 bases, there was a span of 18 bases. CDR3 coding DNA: TGTGCCAGCAGCGCCTTTCCGATTGGGAGCGCTGAAGCTTTCTTT. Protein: CASSAFPIGSAEAFF.

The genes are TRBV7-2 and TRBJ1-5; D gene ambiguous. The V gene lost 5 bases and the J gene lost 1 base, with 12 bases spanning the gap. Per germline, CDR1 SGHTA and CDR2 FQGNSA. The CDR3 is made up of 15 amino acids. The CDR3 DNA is TGTGCCAGCAGCCTCGTCGCAGCAAGCAATCAGCCCCAGCATTTT. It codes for CASSLVAASNQPQHF.

CDR3 region: CASSSFGGGSEAFF. The CDR3 region has the DNA TGTGCCAGCAGCTCTTTCGGTGGGGGAAGCGAAGCTTTCTTT. The chain joins TRBV7-6 to TRBJ1-1, with a tentative D call TRBD1 (5 bases). The V and J ends lost 4 bases and 8 bases respectively, with 17 bases between them. Germline loops: CDR1 SGHVS, CDR2 FNYEAQ. The CDR3 covers 14 residues. Complete variable domain (other parts from reference TRBV7-6 and TRBJ1-1): GAGVSQSPRYKVTKRGQDVALRCDPISGHVSLYWYRQALGQGPEFLTYFNYEAQQDKSGLPNDRFSAERPEGSISTLTIQRTEQRDSAMYRCASSSFGGGSEAFFGQGTRLTVV.